These 31 T cell receptor beta chains were sequenced from one sample in a study of blood T cell repertoires in COVID-19. TCRdb's table, derived via immunoSEQ multiplex PCR, lists solely in-frame clones and lacks some. The sample carries roughly 350,000 clones, about 85% recorded once. The sequenced material came from peripheral blood. These receptor sequences come from a woman aged 18-29 years with acute or convalescent COVID-19.

V usage is TRBV24-1 and J usage is TRBJ2-3; 9 nucleotides agree with TRBD1. CDR1 and CDR2 (germline): KGHDR, SFDVKD. The CDR3 length is 15 residues. J was trimmed by 2 bases and V by 4 bases; bases with no gene match: 3. The CDR3: CATSERTGATDTQYF. The CDR3 nucleotides are TGTGCCACCAGTGAACGGACAGGGGCCACAGATACGCAGTATTTT.

The chain employs TRBV30 and TRBJ1-5; TRBD1 aligns across 7 bases. The V segment lost 2 bases and the J segment 3 bases; nucleotides outside the gene matches: 10. Germline V gene sequence: CDR1 GTSNPN, CDR2 SVGIG (reference sequence). CDR3 length equals 16 residues. The CDR3 reads CAWSFRGREPNQPQHF. As DNA, the CDR3 is TGTGCCTGGAGTTTTAGGGGGCGCGAACCCAATCAGCCCCAGCATTTT. Looking up the rest from reference TRBV30 and TRBJ1-5 gives the full variable domain: SQTIHQWPATLVQPVGSPLSLECTVEGTSNPNLYWYRQAAGRGLQLLFYSVGIGQISSEVPQNLSASRPQDRQFILSSKKLLLSDSGFYLCAWSFRGREPNQPQHFGDGTRLSIL.

This rearrangement joins TRBV5-1 to TRBJ2-7; a weak D match, TRBD1 (6 bases). Germline assignment: CDR1 SGHRS and CDR2 YFSETQ. This CDR3 contains 13 residues. Trimming left V 4 bases short and J 3 bases short, with 11 bases between. CDR3 sequence reads: CASSITGIYEQYF. CDR3 nucleotide sequence: TGCGCCAGCAGCATAACAGGGATCTACGAGCAGTACTTC.

This chain joins TRBV6-5 and TRBJ1-3; D is unresolved. CDR3 size: 15 residues. V lost 0 bases, J lost 4 bases, and 10 bases lay in between. Germline-derived CDR1 and CDR2 are MNHEY and SVGAGI. CDR3 in DNA: TGTGCCAGCAGTTACTCGGGTAGAGGAGGAAACACCATATATTTT. Protein sequence: CASSYSGRGGNTIYF.

The chain joins TRBV7-2 to TRBJ2-6; 7 positions agree with TRBD1. Losses at the gene ends were 7 bases for V and 0 bases for J; bases not matched to a gene: 9. CDR3 size: 17 residues. Germline V lookup: CDR1 SGHTA, CDR2 FQGNSA. This CDR3 is CASNIDRVGSGANVLTF. The CDR3 DNA is TGTGCCAGCAACATTGACAGGGTTGGCTCTGGGGCCAACGTCCTGACTTTC.

The gene calls are TRBV9 and TRBJ1-5, with TRBD1 matching over 7 bases. Unmatched junction bases numbered 5, after V lost 3 bases and J lost 5 bases. In germline, CDR1 is SGDLS, CDR2 YYNGEE. The CDR3 is 14 amino acids. The CDR3 protein is CASSADRDDQPQHF. The CDR3 nucleotides read TGTGCCAGCAGCGCCGACAGGGACGATCAGCCCCAGCATTTT.

This chain uses TRBV19 with TRBJ1-1; D is ambiguous. Trimming shortened V by 3 bases and J by 3 bases, and 11 bases separated the two germline ends. Germline V gives CDR1 LNHDA, CDR2 SQIVND (reference sequence). The CDR3 runs to 14 residues. CDR3 residues: CASSIDSWDTEAFF. In DNA, the CDR3 is TGTGCCAGTAGTATTGACTCGTGGGACACTGAAGCTTTCTTT. Drawing the rest from reference TRBV19 and TRBJ1-1, the complete variable domain is DGGITQSPKYLFRKEGQNVTLSCEQNLNHDAMYWYRQDPGQGLRLIYYSQIVNDFQKGDIAEGYSVSREKKESFPLTVTSAQKNPTAFYLCASSIDSWDTEAFFGQGTRLTVV.

The CDR3 DNA follows: TGCGCCAGCAGCCAAGAGTCGACTGATGGCTACACCTTC. This encodes CASSQESTDGYTF. The rearrangement links TRBV4-1 to TRBJ1-2, with no clear D. CDR1 and CDR2 (germline): MGHRA, YSYEKL. The CDR3 is 13 amino acids. The V gene lost 0 bases and the J gene lost 6 bases, with 8 bases spanning the gap.

V and J are TRBV6-5 and TRBJ1-5, with unresolved D. Germline V gene sequence: CDR1 MNHEY, CDR2 SVGAGI. The CDR3 runs 12 residues. Trimming took 2 bases from V and 8 from J, leaving 7 bases between them. CDR3 region: CASSYEEEPQHF. The DNA for the CDR3 is TGTGCCAGCAGTTACGAGGAGGAGCCCCAGCATTTT.

The chain is built from TRBV2 and TRBJ1-1; no reliable D call. V was clipped by 4 bases and J by 3 bases, with 12 bases between them. This CDR3 is 14 amino acids long. The V gene's germline CDR1 is SNHLY and CDR2 FYNNEI. The CDR3 loop is CASSGGPLYTEAFF. DNA for the CDR3: TGTGCCAGCAGTGGAGGGCCCCTGTACACTGAAGCTTTCTTT.

The gene calls are TRBV5-1 and TRBJ1-5; maybe TRBD1 (5 bases). This CDR3 comprises 14 residues. In germline, CDR1 is SGHRS, CDR2 YFSETQ. V dropped 4 bases and J dropped 5 bases, with 13 bases sitting between them. As DNA, the CDR3 is TGCGCCAGCAGCCCCCTCGGGGGGGATCAGCCCCAGCATTTT. It encodes CASSPLGGDQPQHF.

The chain couples TRBV6-5 to TRBJ2-3; D ambiguous. The CDR3 runs 15 residues. Trimming took off 0 bases at V and 6 bases at J, with 13 bases between the two ends. Germline V gives CDR1 MNHEY, CDR2 SVGAGI. Written as DNA, the CDR3 is TGTGCCAGCAGTTACTCCGGCGGAACCCGGGATACGCAGTATTTT. The encoded protein is CASSYSGGTRDTQYF.

The rearrangement uses TRBV28 and TRBJ1-4; a possible D gene is TRBD1 (5 bases). Trimming removed 1 base at V and 7 bases at J, with 10 bases between. Germline CDR1 is MDHEN and CDR2 is SYDVKM. The length of the CDR3 is 14 residues. The CDR3 reads CASSLYQGREKLFF. The CDR3 bases are TGTGCCAGCAGTTTATATCAGGGTCGTGAAAAACTGTTTTTT.

The chain uses TRBV28 and TRBJ1-4; D not certain. The germline gives CDR1 MDHEN, CDR2 SYDVKM. The V and J ends lost 3 bases and 7 bases respectively, with 9 bases between them. The CDR3 totals 13 residues. The CDR3 nucleotides read TGTGCCAGCAGTTTGGCAGGCGTTGAAAAACTGTTTTTT. As protein: CASSLAGVEKLFF.

This clone showed up just a few times. This chain uses TRBV5-4 with TRBJ2-2, with D unclear. V dropped 1 base and J dropped 1 base, with 2 bases sitting between them. The CDR3 covers 13 residues. Germline CDR1 SGHNT, CDR2 YYREEE (reference sequence). The CDR3 reads CASSLQNTGELFF. DNA of the CDR3: TGTGCCAGCAGCTTGCAGAACACCGGGGAGCTGTTTTTT.

This chain joins TRBV4-1 and TRBJ2-7; 10 bases align to TRBD1. The V segment lost 0 bases and the J segment 3 bases; nucleotides outside the gene matches: 5. Germline loops: CDR1 MGHRA, CDR2 YSYEKL. CDR3 length equals 16 residues. The CDR3 is CASSQDKDRGIYEQYF. DNA of the CDR3: TGCGCCAGCAGCCAAGATAAGGACAGGGGGATCTACGAGCAGTACTTC.

This clone has a single count. The rearrangement links TRBV5-1 to TRBJ1-1; D might be TRBD1 (5 bases). Germline CDR1 reads SGHRS; CDR2 reads YFSETQ. Trimming stripped 3 bases from V and 7 bases from J, with 13 bases between. This CDR3 region has 13 residues. The CDR3: CASSSREGGEAFF. CDR3 bases: TGCGCCAGCAGCTCCAGGGAGGGCGGTGAAGCTTTCTTT.

J is TRBJ2-7 and V is TRBV13; weak D call: TRBD1 (5 bases). There are 13 residues in the CDR3. Trimming took 0 bases from V and 6 from J, leaving 9 bases between them. Germline V gene sequence: CDR1 PRHDT, CDR2 FYEKMQ (reference sequence). In DNA form, the CDR3 reads TGTGCCAGCAGCTTAGGTTTAGGGGCCGAGCAGTACTTC. Encoded protein: CASSLGLGAEQYF. Full variable domain (outside the CDR3, taken from reference TRBV13 and TRBJ2-7): AAGVIQSPRHLIKEKRETATLKCYPIPRHDTVYWYQQGPGQDPQFLISFYEKMQSDKGSIPDRFSAQQFSDYHSELNMSSLELGDSALYFCASSLGLGAEQYFGPGTRLTVT.

This chain joins TRBV27 and TRBJ1-5; 9 bases line up with TRBD1. The length of the CDR3 is 17 residues. Germline V gene lookup returns CDR1 MNHEY and CDR2 SMNVEV (reference sequence). Trimming removed 5 bases from V and 3 bases from J; junction bases left unmatched: 11. The CDR3 nucleotides read TGTGCCAGCAGTCCTCTATCCGGGACAGGGACCAATCAGCCCCAGCATTTT. Its protein product is CASSPLSGTGTNQPQHF.

The V and J genes are TRBV4-1 and TRBJ1-4; the match to TRBD1 covers 10 bases. The germline V gene has CDR1 MGHRA and CDR2 YSYEKL. The CDR3 is made up of 17 amino acids. Germline trimming cut 1 base from V and 6 bases from J; bases unmatched to any gene: 8. The CDR3 protein is CASSQGETGTGDEKLFF. Written as DNA, the CDR3 is TGCGCCAGCAGCCAAGGAGAAACGGGGACAGGGGATGAAAAACTGTTTTTT.

The rearrangement joins TRBV5-4 to TRBJ2-7; 15 nucleotides align to TRBD2. The V gene end was trimmed by 2 bases and the J gene end by 2 bases; junction bases not matched to a gene: 8. CDR3 length: 18 residues. Germline-derived CDR1 and CDR2 are SGHNT and YYREEE (reference sequence). In DNA form, the CDR3 reads TGTGCCAGCAGCTTAGGGGGACTAGCGGGAGGTTTCCCCTACGAGCAGTACTTC. Translating gives CASSLGGLAGGFPYEQYF. The full variable domain, in which reference TRBV5-4 and TRBJ2-7 provide the parts outside the CDR3, is ETGVTQSPTHLIKTRGQQVTLRCSSQSGHNTVSWYQQALGQGPQFIFQYYREEENGRGNFPPRFSGLQFPNYSSELNVNALELDDSALYLCASSLGGLAGGFPYEQYFGPGTRLTVT.

This chain links TRBV10-3 with TRBJ1-4; unclear D gene. The CDR3 has 15 residues. Germline-derived CDR1 and CDR2 are ENHRY and SYGVKD. V lost 2 bases and J 0 bases, leaving 7 bases between the germline ends. The CDR3 sequence is CAISEGGATNEKLFF. The CDR3 nucleotides are TGTGCCATCAGTGAGGGAGGTGCAACTAATGAAAAACTGTTTTTT.

This chain links TRBV5-1 with TRBJ2-7; 12 nucleotides agree with TRBD2. With V trimmed by 2 bases and J by 4 bases, 4 bases remained unmatched. The CDR3 contains 15 residues. Germline CDR1 reads SGHRS; CDR2 reads YFSETQ. The CDR3 reads CASSFGLAGGYEQYF. The CDR3 bases are TGCGCCAGCAGCTTTGGGCTAGCGGGAGGGTACGAGCAGTACTTC.

The chain recombines TRBV3-1 (or the pseudogene TRBV3-2) with TRBJ1-2, with 9 bases matching TRBD1. V was clipped by 4 bases and J by 6 bases; unmatched bases: 3. Germline assignment: CDR1 LGHDT and CDR2 YNNKEL (reference sequence). This CDR3 has 13 residues. The CDR3 protein is CASSPWTGDGYTF. The CDR3 nucleotides read TGTGCCAGCAGCCCCTGGACAGGGGATGGCTACACCTTC.

V usage is TRBV28 and J usage is TRBJ1-2; TRBD1 might be the D (5 bases). CDR3 size: 15 residues. Germline values: CDR1 MDHEN, CDR2 SYDVKM. V was clipped by 3 bases and J by 4 bases, with 15 bases between them. DNA of the CDR3: TGTGCCAGCAGTTTCCGTAGTGTTCAGGGCTATGGCTACACCTTC. Translation: CASSFRSVQGYGYTF.

The chain joins TRBV3-1 (or the pseudogene TRBV3-2) to TRBJ1-2, with 7 bases identical to TRBD1. Per germline, CDR1 LGHDT and CDR2 YNNKEL (reference sequence). This CDR3 contains 14 residues. Trimming at V came to 3 bases and at J to 8 bases, leaving 9 bases not matched to a gene. This CDR3 reads CASSHGTAQAGYTF. CDR3 in DNA: TGTGCCAGCAGCCACGGGACAGCTCAGGCAGGCTACACCTTC.

The chain joins TRBV30 to TRBJ2-7; 7 bases align to TRBD1. Germline loops: CDR1 GTSNPN, CDR2 SVGIG (reference sequence). This CDR3 is built from 12 residues. Germline trimming cut 7 bases from V and 5 bases from J; bases unmatched to any gene: 8. The chain's CDR3 is CAFSRQGNEQYF. The CDR3 DNA sequence: TGTGCCTTCTCGCGACAGGGAAACGAGCAGTACTTC.

This clone was counted a single time. The V gene is TRBV6-2 or TRBV6-3, the J gene TRBJ1-1, with D perhaps TRBD1 (5 bases). The CDR3 length is 16 residues. Trimming removed 2 bases at V and 0 bases at J, with 13 bases between. Germline-derived CDR1 and CDR2 are MNHEY and SVGEGT. CDR3 sequence reads: CASSYPAGIVNTEAFF. CDR3 DNA sequence: TGTGCCAGCAGTTACCCGGCAGGGATCGTGAACACTGAAGCTTTCTTT.

This clone was observed a few times. This chain connects TRBV3-1 (or the pseudogene TRBV3-2) to TRBJ1-5; 7 bases map to TRBD1. CDR1 LGHDT and CDR2 YNNKEL come from the germline V gene (reference sequence). CDR3 length equals 15 residues. The trim removed 0 bases at V and 5 bases at J, leaving 4 bases unmatched. CDR3 residues: CASSQDTGVDQPQHF. As DNA, the CDR3 is TGTGCCAGCAGCCAAGATACAGGGGTGGATCAGCCCCAGCATTTT.

A word on this clone: The sample carries other DNA sequences with the same CDR3. The chain couples TRBV11-2 to TRBJ2-5, with TRBD2 matching over 8 bases. CDR1 and CDR2 from the germline V gene are SGHAT and FQNNGV. J gave up 1 base and V 5 bases, and 3 bases lay outside the gene matches. CDR3 length: 14 amino acids. For the CDR3, the DNA is TGTGCCAGCAGCCTCGGGGGGGGCCAAGAGACCCAGTACTTC. Amino acid sequence: CASSLGGGQETQYF.

The chain combines TRBV9 with TRBJ2-3; 7 bases fit TRBD1. With V trimmed by 1 base and J by 1 base, 9 bases remained unmatched. Germline CDR1 SGDLS, CDR2 YYNGEE. CDR3 length: 17 residues. Written as DNA, the CDR3 is TGTGCCAGCAGCGTAACCCCAGCCGGGACAGGCACAGATACGCAGTATTTT. It yields the protein CASSVTPAGTGTDTQYF.